The 2 T cell receptor beta chains reported below all come from one sample, sequenced in a study of blood T cell repertoires in COVID-19. Assay used: immunoSEQ multiplex PCR; TCRdb lists only in-frame clones, some missing. Among approximately 30,000 clones listed, about 91% were seen once. Input material: peripheral blood. These receptors originate from a human donor in a cohort sampled during active COVID-19.

The V and J genes are TRBV11-3 and TRBJ2-5, with 7 bases that match TRBD1. CDR1 is SGHNT, CDR2 YENEEA, per germline. V lost 4 bases, J lost 1 base, and 12 bases stayed unmatched. The CDR3 is 17 amino acids. The CDR3 DNA reads as TGTGCCAGCAGCTCAATTTTCGGGACAGCACTCCAAGAGACCCAGTACTTC. Its translation is CASSSIFGTALQETQYF.

The V call is TRBV11-3, the J call TRBJ1-3; 9 bases agree with TRBD1. V was pared by 5 bases and J by 4 bases, with 9 bases of the junction left unmatched. This CDR3 has 16 amino acids. The germline V gene has CDR1 SGHNT and CDR2 YENEEA. CDR3 residues: CASSPQPGQGGNTIYF. Written as DNA, the CDR3 is TGTGCCAGCAGCCCCCAACCGGGACAGGGAGGAAACACCATATATTTT.